The 25 T cell receptor beta chains below all came from one sample that was sequenced in a study of naive and memory T cell subsets. An equimolar mix of two oligonucleotides served as the beta constant-region primer for TRBC1 and TRBC2. Each CDR3 protein is one row after TCRdb ran MiXCR on the UMI-ligation and nested PCR reads. This table holds 140,000 to 150,000 distinct CDR3 sequences, approximately 17% found once. The sample consisted of naive CD4+ T cells from blood. The origin of the receptors is a human donor in good health.

This rearrangement joins TRBV20-1 to TRBJ2-5; D gene ambiguous. CDR1 is DFQATT and CDR2 is SNEGSKA in the germline V gene (reference sequence). The CDR3 covers 11 residues. The V end lost 2 bases, the J end lost 4 bases, and 5 bases lay between the germline ends. The CDR3 region has the DNA TGCAGTGCTAGATCTGTAGAGACCCAGTACTTC. The encoded protein is CSARSVETQYF.

This clonotype was seen only a few times. This sequence joins TRBV12-3 or TRBV12-4 and TRBJ2-7; D not certain. The V gene lost 3 bases and the J gene lost 2 bases, with 8 bases spanning the gap. The CDR3 consists of 13 residues. The CDR3 DNA reads as TGTGCCAGCAGTTTGTTAGGAACCTACGAGCAGTACTTC. As protein: CASSLLGTYEQYF.

This clonotype showed up many times. The chain links TRBV2 to TRBJ2-5, with 7 bases matching TRBD2. Germline V gene lookup returns CDR1 SNHLY and CDR2 FYNNEI. V was clipped by 7 bases and J by 4 bases; unmatched bases: 3. The CDR3 totals 12 residues. The CDR3 here is CASKRDGETQYF. As DNA, the CDR3 is TGTGCCAGCAAGCGGGACGGAGAGACCCAGTACTTC.

V gene TRBV3-1 combines with J gene TRBJ2-7, with TRBD1 identical over 7 bases. Germline V gene lookup returns CDR1 LGHDT and CDR2 YNNKEL (reference sequence). The CDR3 spans 14 residues. V was clipped by 2 bases and J by 7 bases; unmatched bases: 8. The CDR3 bases are TGTGCCAGCAGCCAAAGGGGGCAGGGACAGGAGCAGTACTTC. This codes for CASSQRGQGQEQYF.

This clonotype was seen more than once but under ten times. This chain uses TRBV7-9 with TRBJ1-1, with D uncertain. Trimming took off 2 bases at V and 1 base at J, with 5 bases between the two ends. CDR3 size: 13 residues. Germline loops: CDR1 SEHNR, CDR2 FQNEAQ (reference sequence). Here the CDR3 reads CASSLLGNTEAFF. CDR3 nucleotides: TGTGCCAGCAGCTTACTTGGGAACACTGAAGCTTTCTTT.

This rearrangement joins TRBV6-1 to TRBJ2-2; weak D call: TRBD2 (6 bases). There are 16 residues in the CDR3. CDR1 MNHNS and CDR2 SASEGT come from the germline V gene. V lost 2 bases and J lost 5, with 15 bases in between. In nucleotides, the CDR3 is TGTGCCAGCAGTGAACTGCTAGCGAGAGTAACCGGGGAGCTGTTTTTT. Protein sequence: CASSELLARVTGELFF.

This clonotype was picked up many times. V is TRBV7-9 and J is TRBJ2-2; TRBD1 agrees at 9 bases. J gave up 6 bases and V 7 bases, and 24 bases lay outside the gene matches. Germline V gene data show CDR1 as SEHNR and CDR2 as FQNEAQ (reference sequence). The CDR3 contains 20 residues. The CDR3 protein is CASIVIRDREGSPAAGELFF. DNA of the CDR3: TGTGCCAGCATCGTAATCCGGGACAGGGAGGGTAGCCCGGCCGCCGGGGAGCTGTTTTTT.

The chain is built from TRBV20-1 and TRBJ2-1; 7 nucleotides line up with TRBD2. Germline V gene lookup returns CDR1 DFQATT and CDR2 SNEGSKA (reference sequence). This CDR3 comprises 16 residues. With V trimmed by 6 bases and J by 3 bases, 14 bases remained unmatched. The CDR3 is CSALTDEGRGYNEQFF. Here the CDR3 DNA reads TGCAGTGCCCTAACTGATGAGGGGAGGGGCTACAATGAGCAGTTCTTC.

The chain carries TRBV18 and TRBJ2-7, with D hard to call. V was shortened by 0 bases and J by 0 bases, with 12 bases between the two germline ends. Germline values: CDR1 KGHSH, CDR2 LQKENI. The CDR3 is 16 amino acids. This CDR3 reads CASSPPGGGRSYEQYF. The CDR3 bases are TGTGCCAGCTCACCACCCGGCGGCGGTCGCTCCTACGAGCAGTACTTC.

This clonotype was recorded a few times. The CDR3, as DNA: TGTGCCTGGACCCGCACCGGGGAGCTGTTTTTT. Amino acid sequence: CAWTRTGELFF. The chain is built from TRBV30 and TRBJ2-2; D ambiguous. The V gene's germline CDR1 is GTSNPN and CDR2 SVGIG (reference sequence). V was pared by 4 bases and J by 4 bases, with 4 bases between. The CDR3 has 11 residues.

This clonotype was counted at least ten times. The gene calls are TRBV14 and TRBJ2-7, with D unclear. V shed 0 bases and J shed 7 bases, with 13 bases lying between them. Looked up from germline, CDR1 is SGHDN and CDR2 is FVKESK. CDR3 length: 14 residues. In nucleotides, the CDR3 is TGTGCCAGCAGCCAAGATACTTCGTTGGCTGAGCAGTACTTC. Its translation is CASSQDTSLAEQYF.

This clonotype was counted between two and nine times. The rearrangement links TRBV20-1 to TRBJ1-1, with D possibly matching TRBD1 (5 bases). Per the germline V gene, CDR1 is DFQATT and CDR2 is SNEGSKA (reference sequence). The CDR3 runs 11 residues. The V end was cut by 5 bases, the J end by 5 bases, with 9 bases between. The CDR3 DNA is TGCAGTGCTGTCCGGGGGACTGAAGCTTTCTTT. Translated, it gives CSAVRGTEAFF.

The chain uses TRBV20-1 and TRBJ2-7; 8 bases align to TRBD2. CDR3 length equals 16 residues. After removal of 6 bases from V and 1 base from J, the junction contained 14 bases not matched to a gene. Germline lookup yields CDR1 DFQATT and CDR2 SNEGSKA (reference sequence). CDR3 sequence reads: CSAGRPSSGTSYEQYF. As DNA, the CDR3 is TGCAGTGCCGGTCGTCCGAGTAGCGGGACTTCCTACGAGCAGTACTTC.

This clonotype was counted a few times. The chain uses TRBV28 and TRBJ2-1, with 9 nucleotides matching TRBD2. Germline V gives CDR1 MDHEN, CDR2 SYDVKM. The CDR3 runs 15 residues. V was clipped by 3 bases and J by 7 bases; unmatched bases: 7. The CDR3 sequence: CASSFHGTSRNEQFF. As DNA, the CDR3 is TGTGCCAGCAGTTTTCATGGGACTAGCAGGAATGAGCAGTTCTTC.

A few counts support this clonotype. The chain carries TRBV4-1 and TRBJ1-4, with 10 bases matching TRBD1. The CDR3 extends over 16 amino acids. The junction had 1 base not matched to a gene; V was cut back by 2 bases and J by 1 base. The germline V gene encodes CDR1 MGHRA and CDR2 YSYEKL. The CDR3 DNA sequence: TGCGCCAGCAGCCAATGGGACAGGGGAACTAATGAAAAACTGTTTTTT. This codes for CASSQWDRGTNEKLFF.

This clonotype showed up many times. The chain has TRBV20-1 and TRBJ2-7; D is unclear. Deletions cut 0 bases from V and 2 bases from J, with 14 bases between. The germline gives CDR1 DFQATT, CDR2 SNEGSKA (reference sequence). The CDR3 sequence is 15 residues long. The chain's CDR3 is CSARDVRALTYEQYF. The DNA of the CDR3 is TGCAGTGCTAGAGATGTCCGGGCCCTTACCTACGAGCAGTACTTC.

The chain joins TRBV7-9 to TRBJ2-3, with D perhaps TRBD1 (6 bases). CDR3 length: 16 amino acids. Germline values: CDR1 SEHNR, CDR2 FQNEAQ (reference sequence). Trimming removed 5 bases from V and 6 bases from J, with 21 bases in between. For the CDR3, the DNA is TGTGCCAGCAGCCCCAGGCCCAGGGGATCGAGCGATACGCAGTATTTT. It is translated as CASSPRPRGSSDTQYF.

Only a few counts were recorded for this clonotype. This chain connects TRBV18 to TRBJ1-3; D is perhaps TRBD1 (5 bases). Germline lookup yields CDR1 KGHSH and CDR2 LQKENI. The germline V and J ends were trimmed by 3 bases and 0 bases, with 9 bases remaining between them. This CDR3 has 15 amino acids. This CDR3 is CASSPGTTSGNTIYF. DNA for the CDR3: TGTGCCAGCTCACCGGGGACCACCTCTGGAAACACCATATATTTT.

This clonotype was seen a handful of times. The rearrangement joins TRBV5-1 to TRBJ2-3; D is perhaps TRBD2 (6 bases). CDR1 and CDR2 from the germline V gene are SGHRS and YFSETQ. The CDR3 has 16 amino acids. V was shortened by 4 bases and J by 2 bases, with 17 bases between the two germline ends. CDR3 sequence: CASSKGRGMNTDTQYF. The DNA of the CDR3 is TGCGCCAGCAGCAAGGGACGGGGGATGAACACAGATACGCAGTATTTT.

Only a few counts were recorded for this clonotype. The chain recombines TRBV5-1 with TRBJ1-6; 8 bases align to TRBD1. Germline V gene lookup returns CDR1 SGHRS and CDR2 YFSETQ. This CDR3 has 18 residues. V was clipped by 0 bases and J by 1 base; unmatched bases: 6. CDR3 nucleotides: TGCGCCAGCAGCTTGGCCGGACAGGGTGAATCCTATAATTCACCCCTCCACTTT. This codes for CASSLAGQGESYNSPLHF.

This clonotype showed up just a few times. This chain connects TRBV29-1 to TRBJ1-1; no clear D. Trimming stripped 7 bases from V and 11 bases from J, with 14 bases between. CDR1 and CDR2 (germline): SQVTM, ANQGSEA. The CDR3 loop spans 10 amino acids. CDR3 DNA sequence: TGCAGCGGAATGAATAACCGGGCTTTCTTT. It yields the protein CSGMNNRAFF.

This chain uses TRBV5-1 with TRBJ1-1, with unresolved D. V was trimmed by 0 bases and J by 2 bases, leaving 14 bases between them. The CDR3 is made up of 16 amino acids. The germline V gene has CDR1 SGHRS and CDR2 YFSETQ. Here the CDR3 reads CASSLASMAGNTEAFF. CDR3 coding DNA: TGCGCCAGCAGCTTGGCCAGTATGGCGGGAAACACTGAAGCTTTCTTT. The full variable domain, its missing parts supplied by reference TRBV5-1 and TRBJ1-1, is KAGVTQTPRYLIKTRGQQVTLSCSPISGHRSVSWYQQTPGQGLQFLFEYFSETQRNKGNFPGRFSGRQFSNSRSEMNVSTLELGDSALYLCASSLASMAGNTEAFFGQGTRLTVV.

The chain couples TRBV19 to TRBJ2-1; the D is unclear. The germline V and J ends were trimmed by 6 bases and 7 bases, with 10 bases remaining between them. Germline values: CDR1 LNHDA, CDR2 SQIVND (reference sequence). The CDR3 has 12 amino acids. This chain's CDR3 is CASSLRLNEQFF. The CDR3 DNA sequence: TGTGCCAGTAGCCTCAGGTTAAATGAGCAGTTCTTC.

CDR3 in amino acids: CASSFNRGRGPFCNQPQHF. The CDR3 nucleotides read TGTGCCAGCAGTTTTAATCGGGGAAGGGGGCCGTTTTGCAATCAGCCCCAGCATTTT. The chain recombines TRBV12-3 or TRBV12-4 with TRBJ1-5, with TRBD1 matching 7 bases. CDR3 length: 19 amino acids. V dropped 3 bases and J dropped 2; count of bases not matched to a gene: 16.

This clonotype was seen a few times. V is TRBV27 and J is TRBJ1-6; 8 bases line up with TRBD1. The CDR3 consists of 15 residues. V lost 6 bases and J lost 9; bases outside the gene matches: 10. Germline V gives CDR1 MNHEY, CDR2 SMNVEV (reference sequence). The CDR3 loop is CASRPGTGLLSPLHF. The CDR3 bases are TGTGCCAGCAGACCCGGGACAGGACTACTTTCACCCCTCCACTTT.